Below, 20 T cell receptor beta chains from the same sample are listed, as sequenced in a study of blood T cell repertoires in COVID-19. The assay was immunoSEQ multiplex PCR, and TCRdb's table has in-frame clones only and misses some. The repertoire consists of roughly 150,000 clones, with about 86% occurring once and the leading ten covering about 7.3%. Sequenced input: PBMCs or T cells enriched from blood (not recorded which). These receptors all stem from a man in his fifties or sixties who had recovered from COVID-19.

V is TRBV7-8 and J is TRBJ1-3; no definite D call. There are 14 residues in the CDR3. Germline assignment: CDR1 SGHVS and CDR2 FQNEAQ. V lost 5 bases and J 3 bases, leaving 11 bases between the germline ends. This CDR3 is CASSKRGIGNTIYF. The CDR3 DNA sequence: TGTGCCAGCAGCAAACGGGGTATTGGAAACACCATATATTTT.

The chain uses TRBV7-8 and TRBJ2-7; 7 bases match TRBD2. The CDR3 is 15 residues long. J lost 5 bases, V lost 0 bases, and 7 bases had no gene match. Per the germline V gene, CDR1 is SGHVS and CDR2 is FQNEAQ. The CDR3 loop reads CASSLATLAVHEQYF. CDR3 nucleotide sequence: TGTGCCAGCAGCTTAGCGACCCTAGCGGTCCACGAGCAGTACTTC.

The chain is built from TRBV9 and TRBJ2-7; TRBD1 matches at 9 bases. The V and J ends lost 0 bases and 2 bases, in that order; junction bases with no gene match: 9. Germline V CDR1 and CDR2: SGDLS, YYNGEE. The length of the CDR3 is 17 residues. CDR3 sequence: CASSVGLGQGQTYEQYF. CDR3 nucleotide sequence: TGTGCCAGCAGCGTAGGGCTGGGACAGGGCCAAACCTACGAGCAGTACTTC.

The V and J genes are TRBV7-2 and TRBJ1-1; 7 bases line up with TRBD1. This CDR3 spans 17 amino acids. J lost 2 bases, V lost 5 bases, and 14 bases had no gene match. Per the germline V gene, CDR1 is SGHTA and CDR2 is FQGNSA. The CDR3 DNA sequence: TGTGCCAGCAGCCTTGATATGAGGGGGCGCGTAAACACTGAAGCTTTCTTT. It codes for CASSLDMRGRVNTEAFF. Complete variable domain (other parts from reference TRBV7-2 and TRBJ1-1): GAGVSQSPSNKVTEKGKDVELRCDPISGHTALYWYRQSLGQGLEFLIYFQGNSAPDKSGLPSDRFSAERTGGSVSTLTIQRTQQEDSAVYLCASSLDMRGRVNTEAFFGQGTRLTVV.

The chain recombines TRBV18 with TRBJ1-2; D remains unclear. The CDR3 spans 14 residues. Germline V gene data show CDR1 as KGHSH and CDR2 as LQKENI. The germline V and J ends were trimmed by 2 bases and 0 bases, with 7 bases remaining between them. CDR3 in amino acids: CASSPVQTNYGYTF. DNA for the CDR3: TGTGCCAGCTCACCAGTGCAGACTAACTATGGCTACACCTTC.

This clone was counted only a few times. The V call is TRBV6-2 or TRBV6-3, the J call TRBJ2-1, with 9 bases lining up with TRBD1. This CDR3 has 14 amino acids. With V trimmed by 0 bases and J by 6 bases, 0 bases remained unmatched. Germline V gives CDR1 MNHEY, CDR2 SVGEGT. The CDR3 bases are TGTGCCAGCAGTTACTCGACAGGGGGCAATGAGCAGTTCTTC. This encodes CASSYSTGGNEQFF.

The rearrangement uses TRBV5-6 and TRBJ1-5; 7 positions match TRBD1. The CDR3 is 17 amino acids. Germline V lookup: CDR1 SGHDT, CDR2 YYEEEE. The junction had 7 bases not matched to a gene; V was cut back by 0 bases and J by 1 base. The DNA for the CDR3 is TGTGCCAGCAGCTTGGGGGCCGCGACAGGGAGCAATCAGCCCCAGCATTTT. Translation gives CASSLGAATGSNQPQHF. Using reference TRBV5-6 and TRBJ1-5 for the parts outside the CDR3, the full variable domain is DAGVTQSPTHLIKTRGQQVTLRCSPKSGHDTVSWYQQALGQGPQFIFQYYEEEERQRGNFPDRFSGHQFPNYSSELNVNALLLGDSALYLCASSLGAATGSNQPQHFGDGTRLSIL.

The CDR3 is CASTKASGGSGEQFF. CDR3 DNA sequence: TGTGCCAGCACAAAGGCTAGCGGGGGGTCGGGTGAGCAGTTCTTC. The J gene is TRBJ2-1, the V gene TRBV2, with 11 bases identical to TRBD2. Germline V lookup: CDR1 SNHLY, CDR2 FYNNEI. CDR3 length equals 15 residues. The V and J ends lost 7 bases and 9 bases, in that order; junction bases with no gene match: 11. Full variable domain (rest looked up from reference TRBV2 and TRBJ2-1): EPEVTQTPSHQVTQMGQEVILRCVPISNHLYFYWYRQILGQKVEFLVSFYNNEISEKSEIFDDQFSVERPDGSNFTLKIRSTKLEDSAMYFCASTKASGGSGEQFFGPGTRLTVL.

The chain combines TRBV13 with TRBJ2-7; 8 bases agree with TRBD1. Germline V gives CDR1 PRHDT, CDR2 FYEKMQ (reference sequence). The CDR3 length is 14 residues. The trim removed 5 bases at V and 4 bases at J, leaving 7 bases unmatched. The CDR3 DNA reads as TGTGCCAGCAGCCCTCGACAGGGGAATTACGAGCAGTACTTC. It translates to CASSPRQGNYEQYF.

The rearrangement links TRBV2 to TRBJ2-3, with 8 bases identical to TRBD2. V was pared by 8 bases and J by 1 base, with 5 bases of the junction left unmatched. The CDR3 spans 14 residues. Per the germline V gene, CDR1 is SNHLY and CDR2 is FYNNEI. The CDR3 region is CASCSSGRTDTQYF. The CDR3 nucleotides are TGTGCCAGCTGCTCTAGCGGGCGCACAGATACGCAGTATTTT.

For the CDR3, the DNA is TGTGCCAGCAGCCCTAGACAGGGGGCAACGTATAATTCACCCCTCCACTTT. Its translation: CASSPRQGATYNSPLHF. This sequence joins TRBV11-2 and TRBJ1-6; 10 bases map to TRBD1. Germline-derived CDR1 and CDR2 are SGHAT and FQNNGV. The CDR3 consists of 17 residues. V lost 5 bases, J lost 4 bases, and 8 bases stayed unmatched. Filled out from reference TRBV11-2 and TRBJ1-6, the complete variable domain reads EAGVAQSPRYKIIEKRQSVAFWCNPISGHATLYWYQQILGQGPKLLIQFQNNGVVDDSQLPKDRFSAERLKGVDSTLKIQPAKLEDSAVYLCASSPRQGATYNSPLHFGNGTRLTVT.

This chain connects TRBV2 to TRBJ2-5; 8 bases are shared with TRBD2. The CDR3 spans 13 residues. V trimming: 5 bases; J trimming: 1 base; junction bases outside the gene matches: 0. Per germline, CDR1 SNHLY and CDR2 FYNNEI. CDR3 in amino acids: CASSSGGQETQYF. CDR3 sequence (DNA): TGTGCCAGCAGTAGCGGGGGCCAAGAGACCCAGTACTTC.

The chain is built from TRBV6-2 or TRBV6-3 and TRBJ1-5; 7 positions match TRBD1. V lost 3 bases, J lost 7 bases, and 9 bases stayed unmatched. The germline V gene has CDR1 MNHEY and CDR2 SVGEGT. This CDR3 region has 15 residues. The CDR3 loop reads CASSYATGIGQPQHF. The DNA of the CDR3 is TGTGCCAGCAGTTATGCGACAGGGATTGGACAGCCCCAGCATTTT.

The CDR3 protein is CASSQGGAQETQYF. CDR3 coding DNA: TGTGCCAGCAGCCAAGGGGGGGCTCAAGAGACCCAGTACTTC. The gene calls are TRBV7-2 and TRBJ2-5; D may be TRBD2 (7 bases). Germline assignment: CDR1 SGHTA and CDR2 FQGNSA. V gave up 5 bases and J gave up 2 bases, with 12 bases separating them. The CDR3 length is 14 residues.

The CDR3 spells CATRGALSSYNEQFF. The CDR3 DNA follows: TGCGCCACCAGGGGGGCCCTGAGCTCCTACAATGAGCAGTTCTTC. The chain joins TRBV10-2 to TRBJ2-1, with D tentatively TRBD1 (7 bases). Germline CDR1 and CDR2: WSHSY and SAAADI. The CDR3 totals 15 residues. V was shortened by 10 bases and J by 0 bases, with 16 bases between the two germline ends.

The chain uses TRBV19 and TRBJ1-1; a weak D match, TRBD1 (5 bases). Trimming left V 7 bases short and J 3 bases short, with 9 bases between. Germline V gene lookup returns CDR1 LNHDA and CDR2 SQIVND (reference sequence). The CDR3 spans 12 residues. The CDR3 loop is CASTAGHTEAFF. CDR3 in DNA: TGTGCCAGTACCGCAGGGCACACTGAAGCTTTCTTT.

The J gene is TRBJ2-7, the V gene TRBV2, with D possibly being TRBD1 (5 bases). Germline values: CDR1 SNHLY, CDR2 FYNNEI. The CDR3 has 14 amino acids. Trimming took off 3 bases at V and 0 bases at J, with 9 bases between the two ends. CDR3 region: CASSDRTFSYEQYF. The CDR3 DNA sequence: TGTGCCAGCAGTGACAGGACATTCTCCTACGAGCAGTACTTC. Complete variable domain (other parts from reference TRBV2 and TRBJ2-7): EPEVTQTPSHQVTQMGQEVILRCVPISNHLYFYWYRQILGQKVEFLVSFYNNEISEKSEIFDDQFSVERPDGSNFTLKIRSTKLEDSAMYFCASSDRTFSYEQYFGPGTRLTVT.

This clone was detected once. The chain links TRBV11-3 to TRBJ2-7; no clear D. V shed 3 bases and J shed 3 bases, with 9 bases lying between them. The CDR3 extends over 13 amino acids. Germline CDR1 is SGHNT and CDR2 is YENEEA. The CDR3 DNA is TGTGCCAGCAGCTTCGAGACAAGCTACGAGCAGTACTTC. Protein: CASSFETSYEQYF.

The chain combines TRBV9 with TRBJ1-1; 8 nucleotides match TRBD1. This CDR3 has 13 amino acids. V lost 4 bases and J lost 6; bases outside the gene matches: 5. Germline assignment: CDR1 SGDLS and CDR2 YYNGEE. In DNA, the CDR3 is TGTGCCAGCAGCTCCCGGACAGGGTCTGAAGCTTTCTTT. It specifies CASSSRTGSEAFF.

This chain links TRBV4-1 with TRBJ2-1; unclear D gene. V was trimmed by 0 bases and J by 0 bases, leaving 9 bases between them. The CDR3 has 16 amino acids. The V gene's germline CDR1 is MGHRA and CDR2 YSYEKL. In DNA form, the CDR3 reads TGCGCCAGCAGCCAAGAGGGCAGGAACTCCTACAATGAGCAGTTCTTC. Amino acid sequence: CASSQEGRNSYNEQFF.